The rows below give T cell receptor beta chains drawn from one sample of a study of cytomegalovirus exposure and HLA in healthy donors. Method: immunoSEQ multiplex PCR; TCRdb's copy keeps in-frame clones and lacks some. Of about 140,000 clones in the sample, roughly three quarters were seen once. Sequences were obtained from PBMCs. All receptors come from a man between 60 and 75 years old in good health and CMV-seronegative. The CDR3 runs from the conserved cysteine through the conserved F or W. The D gene is left open where the match is weak. For some rows the clone size is stated as once, few or many, or as a class when expanded; others skip it.

CDR3nt: TGTGCCAGCAGTTACGGGACAGCAACTAACTATGACTACACCTTC
CDR3aa: CASSYGTATNYDYTF
v_gene: TRBV6-6
d_gene: TRBD1
j_gene: TRBJ1-2
abundance: -

CDR3nt: TGTGCCAGCAGCCGACTAGCAGAATCAGGGACCCAGTACTTC
CDR3aa: CASSRLAESGTQYF
v_gene: TRBV6-5
d_gene: TRBD2
j_gene: TRBJ2-5
abundance: -

CDR3nt: TGTGCCAGCAGCTTAGGGACTAGCGTCTCCTACAATGAGCAGTTCTTC
CDR3aa: CASSLGTSVSYNEQFF
v_gene: TRBV7-2
d_gene: TRBD2
j_gene: TRBJ2-1
abundance: few

CDR3nt: TGTGCCAGCAGCTTAGCAGCGGATTTAGGGTCAGATACGCAGTATTTT
CDR3aa: CASSLAADLGSDTQYF
v_gene: TRBV7-7
d_gene: -
j_gene: TRBJ2-3
abundance: -

CDR3nt: TGTGCCAGTAGTAGTGGGAGCGGGAGGGCTAGCACAGATACGCAGTATTTT
CDR3aa: CASSSGSGRASTDTQYF
v_gene: TRBV19
d_gene: TRBD2
j_gene: TRBJ2-3
abundance: -

CDR3nt: TGTGCCAGCAGTGCCACCGGGACAGCTACCTACGAGCAGTACTTC
CDR3aa: CASSATGTATYEQYF
v_gene: TRBV6-1
d_gene: TRBD1
j_gene: TRBJ2-7
abundance: -

CDR3nt: TGCGCCAGCAGCCCCAGGGGGAAATACGAGCAGTACTTC
CDR3aa: CASSPRGKYEQYF
v_gene: TRBV5-1
d_gene: TRBD1
j_gene: TRBJ2-7
abundance: -

CDR3nt: TGCGCCAGCAGCCCGGGGACAGTCGAAGGCAATCAGCCCCAGCATTTT
CDR3aa: CASSPGTVEGNQPQHF
v_gene: TRBV5-1
d_gene: TRBD1
j_gene: TRBJ1-5
abundance: -

CDR3nt: TGCGCCAGCAGCCAAATGTCGGCGGGGATCTACGAGCAGTACTTC
CDR3aa: CASSQMSAGIYEQYF
v_gene: TRBV4-1
d_gene: -
j_gene: TRBJ2-7
abundance: -

CDR3nt: TGTGCCAGTAGTATTTCGGACAGGGGTGCGTCTGGGGCCAACGTCCTGACTTTC
CDR3aa: CASSISDRGASGANVLTF
v_gene: TRBV19
d_gene: TRBD1
j_gene: TRBJ2-6
abundance: -